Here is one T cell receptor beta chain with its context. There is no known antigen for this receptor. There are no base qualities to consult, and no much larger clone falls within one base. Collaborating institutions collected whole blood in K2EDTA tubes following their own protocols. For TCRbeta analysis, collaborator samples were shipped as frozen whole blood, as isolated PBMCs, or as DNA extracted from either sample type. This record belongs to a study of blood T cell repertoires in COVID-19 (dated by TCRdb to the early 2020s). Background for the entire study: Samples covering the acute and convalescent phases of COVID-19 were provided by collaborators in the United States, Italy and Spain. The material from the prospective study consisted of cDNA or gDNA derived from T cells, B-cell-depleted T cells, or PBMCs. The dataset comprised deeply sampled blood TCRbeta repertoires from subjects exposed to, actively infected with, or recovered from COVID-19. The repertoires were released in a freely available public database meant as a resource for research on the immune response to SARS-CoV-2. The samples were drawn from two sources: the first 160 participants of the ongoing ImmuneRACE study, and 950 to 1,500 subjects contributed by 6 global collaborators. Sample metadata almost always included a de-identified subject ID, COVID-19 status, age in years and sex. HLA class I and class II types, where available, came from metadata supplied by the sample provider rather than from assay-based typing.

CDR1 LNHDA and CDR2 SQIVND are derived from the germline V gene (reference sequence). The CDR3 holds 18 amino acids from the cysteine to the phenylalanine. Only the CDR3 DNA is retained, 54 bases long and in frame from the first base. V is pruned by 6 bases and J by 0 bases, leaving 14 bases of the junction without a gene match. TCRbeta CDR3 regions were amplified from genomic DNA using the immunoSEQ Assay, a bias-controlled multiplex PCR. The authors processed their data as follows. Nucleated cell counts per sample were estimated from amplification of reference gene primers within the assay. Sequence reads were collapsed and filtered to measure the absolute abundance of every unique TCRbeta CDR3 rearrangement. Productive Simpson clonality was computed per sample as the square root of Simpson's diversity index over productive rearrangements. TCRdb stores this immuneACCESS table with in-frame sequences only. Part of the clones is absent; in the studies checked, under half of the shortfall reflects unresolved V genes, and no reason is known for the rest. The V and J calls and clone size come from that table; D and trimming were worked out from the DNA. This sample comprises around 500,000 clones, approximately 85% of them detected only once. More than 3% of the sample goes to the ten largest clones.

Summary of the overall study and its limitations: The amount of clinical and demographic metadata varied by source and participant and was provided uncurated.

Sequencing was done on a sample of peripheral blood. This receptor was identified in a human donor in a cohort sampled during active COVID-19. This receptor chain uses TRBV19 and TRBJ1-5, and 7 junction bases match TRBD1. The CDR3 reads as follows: CASSWTGANTYSNQPQHF. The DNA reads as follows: TGTGCCAGTAGCTGGACAGGCGCAAACACTTATAGCAATCAGCCCCAGCATTTT.